Described below is a single T cell receptor beta chain sequence and its context. Its specificity is not known. The sample comes from a study of PD-1 blockade in classical Hodgkin lymphoma. Study-level points and caveats: A significant rise in TCR diversity by C4D1 was seen for CD4+ but not CD8+ cells.

Sample time point: cycle 4 day 1 (C4D1), after more than five weeks of nivolumab. After autologous stem cell transplantation all patients relapsed, and prior brentuximab vedotin exposure differed between cohorts. Thawed PBMCs supplied CD8+ T cells via magnetic negative selection. Intravenous nivolumab at 3 mg/kg was given to patients every 2 weeks. Generated by immunoSEQ multiplex PCR, the TCRdb table keeps only in-frame clones and is missing some. The data hold roughly 12,000 clones, with roughly 85% observed a single time. Germline V gene lookup returns CDR1 MNHEY and CDR2 SMNVEV (reference sequence). J gave up 5 bases and V 5 bases, and 14 bases lay outside the gene matches. This CDR3 spans 17 amino acids.

The sample here was CD8+ T cells from blood, taken before the fourth cycle of nivolumab. The chain employs TRBV27 and TRBJ2-5; TRBD2 agrees at 10 bases. This TCR was sampled from a human donor with classical Hodgkin lymphoma. The donor label of this sample is uncertain. The CDR3 is CASSPDASGSFGETQYF. For the CDR3, the DNA is TGTGCCAGCAGTCCGGACGCTAGCGGGAGTTTTGGGGAGACCCAGTACTTC.